Below are 28 T cell receptor beta chains sequenced from a single sample in a study of T cell repertoires in cytomegalovirus infection. TCRdb re-called the reads through MiXCR, storing one row per CDR3 protein. The top ten clones hold about 4.5% of a sample with around 320,000 distinct CDR3 sequences, more than 8% of them seen once. The sample comprised PBMCs. The receptors here all came from a human donor in good health (CMV status not recorded). Some clones in this sample may be carry-over from other donors' samples.

This clonotype was recorded at least ten times. The rearrangement uses TRBV7-8 and TRBJ2-7; D gene unclear. Germline CDR1 is SGHVS and CDR2 is FQNEAQ. The CDR3 is 13 residues long. Trimming took off 5 bases at V and 0 bases at J, with 8 bases between the two ends. The CDR3 loop is CASSPVSSYEQYF. The CDR3 DNA is TGTGCCAGCAGCCCAGTAAGCTCCTACGAGCAGTACTTC.

In its sample, this clonotype was seen many times. The chain carries TRBV28 and TRBJ2-2, with TRBD2 identical over 15 bases. There are 17 residues in the CDR3. V lost 3 bases, J lost 8 bases, and 7 bases stayed unmatched. Germline assignment: CDR1 MDHEN and CDR2 SYDVKM. In DNA form, the CDR3 reads TGTGCCAGCAGTTTTGGACTAGCGGGAGGGCCGCAGGGGGAGCTGTTTTTT. Protein sequence: CASSFGLAGGPQGELFF. Full variable domain (rest looked up from reference TRBV28 and TRBJ2-2): DVKVTQSSRYLVKRTGEKVFLECVQDMDHENMFWYRQDPGLGLRLIYFSYDVKMKEKGDIPEGYSVSREKKERFSLILESASTNQTSMYLCASSFGLAGGPQGELFFGEGSRLTVL.

On this clonotype itself: A clone one base away is much larger, so this may be a read error. The CDR3 loop is CASSTADRVNTDTQYF. Written as DNA, the CDR3 is TGTGCCAGCAGTACTGCCGACAGGGTGAACACAGATACGCAGTATTTT. V is TRBV5-5 and J is TRBJ2-3, with TRBD1 matching 7 bases. V shed 5 bases, J shed 2 bases, and the junction held 11 bases outside the gene matches. The CDR3 covers 16 residues. Germline lookup yields CDR1 SGHKS and CDR2 YYEKEE (reference sequence).

This clonotype has a count of ten or more. The chain employs TRBV4-1 and TRBJ1-4; D is possibly TRBD1 (5 bases). This CDR3 is 15 amino acids long. Germline V gives CDR1 MGHRA, CDR2 YSYEKL. The V end lost 3 bases, the J end lost 10 bases, and 18 bases lay between the germline ends. As DNA, the CDR3 is TGCGCCAGCAGCCATGACGACAGCGGTCTTCGAAAACTGTTTTTT. It is translated as CASSHDDSGLRKLFF.

The CDR3: CASSQVIVVTSSGANVLTF. The DNA for the CDR3 is TGCGCCAGCAGCCAAGTAATAGTTGTAACCTCCTCTGGGGCCAACGTCCTGACTTTC. The chain combines TRBV4-3 with TRBJ2-6; D gene ambiguous. This CDR3 has 19 amino acids. Per the germline V gene, CDR1 is LGHNA and CDR2 is YSLEER. The V gene lost 1 base and the J gene lost 0 bases, with 16 bases spanning the gap.

This clonotype was found many times. The rearrangement uses TRBV4-2 and TRBJ2-5, with D perhaps matching TRBD2 (6 bases). V dropped 0 bases and J dropped 7 bases, with 15 bases sitting between them. The CDR3 has 15 residues. Germline CDR1 and CDR2: LGHNA and YNFKEQ. The CDR3 sequence: CASSQEGPRGGTQYF. The CDR3 nucleotides are TGTGCCAGCAGCCAAGAAGGGCCGCGGGGAGGGACCCAGTACTTC.

This clonotype was found many times. V and J are TRBV7-2 and TRBJ1-1, with 7 bases lining up with TRBD1. Germline CDR1 SGHTA, CDR2 FQGNSA. After removal of 5 bases from V and 3 bases from J, the junction contained 6 bases not matched to a gene. The CDR3 loop spans 14 amino acids. The CDR3 nucleotides are TGTGCCAGCAGCATTAGACAGGGCGACACTGAAGCTTTCTTT. Protein: CASSIRQGDTEAFF.

This clonotype appeared many times. J is TRBJ2-3 and V is TRBV11-2, with 12 bases matching TRBD2. V lost 0 bases, J lost 5 bases, and 3 bases stayed unmatched. This CDR3 region has 16 residues. The germline V gene has CDR1 SGHAT and CDR2 FQNNGV. Here the CDR3 reads CASSLEPGLAGDTQYF. For the CDR3, the DNA is TGTGCCAGCAGCTTAGAACCGGGACTAGCGGGAGATACGCAGTATTTT.

This clonotype was picked up a small number of times. The chain joins TRBV19 to TRBJ2-7; perhaps TRBD1 as D (5 bases). V gave up 9 bases and J gave up 3 bases, with 15 bases separating them. The V gene's germline CDR1 is LNHDA and CDR2 SQIVND (reference sequence). The CDR3 length is 13 residues. DNA for the CDR3: TGTGCCAGCTCCCGCCTAGGGGACTACGAGCAGTACTTC. As protein: CASSRLGDYEQYF.

Many counts were recorded for this clonotype. The chain joins TRBV7-3 to TRBJ2-3; D ambiguous. The ends were cut back, 0 bases at V and 2 bases at J, with 3 bases in the middle. In germline, CDR1 is SGHTA, CDR2 FQGTGA. The CDR3 is made up of 13 amino acids. The CDR3 reads CASSLTITDTQYF. CDR3 DNA: TGTGCCAGCAGCTTAACCATCACAGATACGCAGTATTTT.

This clonotype came up many times. The chain couples TRBV7-9 to TRBJ1-1; perhaps TRBD1 as D (6 bases). The V end was cut by 5 bases, the J end by 1 base, with 17 bases between. Germline values: CDR1 SEHNR, CDR2 FQNEAQ (reference sequence). CDR3 length equals 16 residues. The chain's CDR3 is CASSPPEGGQNTEAFF. The CDR3 coding sequence is TGTGCCAGCAGCCCCCCTGAGGGGGGGCAGAACACTGAAGCTTTCTTT. Based on the CDR3 plus reference TRBV7-9 and TRBJ1-1, the full variable domain is DTGVSQNPRHKITKRGQNVTFRCDPISEHNRLYWYRQTLGQGPEFLTYFQNEAQLEKSRLLSDRFSAERPKGSFSTLEIQRTEQGDSAMYLCASSPPEGGQNTEAFFGQGTRLTVV.

This clonotype was counted ten times or more. The chain has TRBV10-3 and TRBJ2-7; TRBD1 might be the D (6 bases). CDR1 and CDR2 from the germline V gene are ENHRY and SYGVKD. The CDR3 has 15 amino acids. V shed 6 bases and J shed 3 bases, with 18 bases lying between them. CDR3 DNA: TGTGCCATCAGAAACCGGGACACAAAAGTCTACGAGCAGTACTTC. It is translated as CAIRNRDTKVYEQYF.

This clonotype appeared a few times. A read error may explain this, as a much larger clone is one base away. The CDR3: CASSSARGESLHF. Written as DNA, the CDR3 is TGTGCCAGCAGCTCCGCGAGAGGGGAGTCCCTCCACTTT. J is TRBJ1-6 and V is TRBV7-3; maybe TRBD1 (5 bases). Looked up from germline, CDR1 is SGHTA and CDR2 is FQGTGA. The CDR3 runs 13 residues. V lost 4 bases to trimming and J lost 14 bases, with 15 bases between them.

Of note for this clonotype: The junction differs from germline at one of its ends, possibly a read error. V and J are TRBV10-3 and TRBJ1-1; 10 nucleotides agree with TRBD1. There are 17 residues in the CDR3. The germline gives CDR1 ENHRY, CDR2 SYGVKD. For the CDR3, the DNA is TGTGCTATCAGGACCCCGACAGGGGGCACGAAGAACACTGAAGCTTTCTTT. Protein product: CAIRTPTGGTKNTEAFF.

The gene calls are TRBV28 and TRBJ1-1, with D unclear. V was clipped by 6 bases and J by 0 bases, with 5 bases between them. Germline CDR1 and CDR2: MDHEN and SYDVKM. The CDR3 loop spans 12 amino acids. The CDR3 here is CASRTVNTEAFF. In DNA, the CDR3 is TGTGCCAGCAGGACGGTGAACACTGAAGCTTTCTTT. Complete variable domain (other parts from reference TRBV28 and TRBJ1-1): DVKVTQSSRYLVKRTGEKVFLECVQDMDHENMFWYRQDPGLGLRLIYFSYDVKMKEKGDIPEGYSVSREKKERFSLILESASTNQTSMYLCASRTVNTEAFFGQGTRLTVV.

V is TRBV11-2 and J is TRBJ2-4, with 8 bases aligning to TRBD2. The CDR3 contains 16 residues. Trimming removed 3 bases from V and 11 bases from J; junction bases left unmatched: 15. Germline V gene lookup returns CDR1 SGHAT and CDR2 FQNNGV. The CDR3 DNA reads as TGTGCCAGCAGCTTGTTCCCTGGAGCGGGAGATTCCGTTCAGTACTTC. Its protein product is CASSLFPGAGDSVQYF.

This clonotype was observed at least ten times. The chain joins TRBV6-6 to TRBJ2-3; TRBD1 matches at 10 bases. V lost 1 base to trimming and J lost 4 bases; unmatched junction nucleotides: 2. The CDR3 contains 15 residues. The germline gives CDR1 MNHNY, CDR2 SVGAGI (reference sequence). The CDR3 bases are TGTGCCAGCAGTTACTGGGGACAGGGGTCAGATACGCAGTATTTT. It specifies CASSYWGQGSDTQYF.

The V call is TRBV5-6, the J call TRBJ2-7, with 9 bases fitting TRBD1. After removal of 4 bases from V and 1 base from J, the junction contained 9 bases not matched to a gene. The CDR3 runs to 16 residues. Germline CDR1 is SGHDT and CDR2 is YYEEEE. The CDR3 DNA is TGTGCCAGCAGCCCAGGACAGGGGATCGGTTCCTACGAGCAGTACTTC. It yields the protein CASSPGQGIGSYEQYF. The full variable domain, in which reference TRBV5-6 and TRBJ2-7 provide the parts outside the CDR3, is DAGVTQSPTHLIKTRGQQVTLRCSPKSGHDTVSWYQQALGQGPQFIFQYYEEEERQRGNFPDRFSGHQFPNYSSELNVNALLLGDSALYLCASSPGQGIGSYEQYFGPGTRLTVT.

This clonotype was recorded many times. The chain carries TRBV7-2 and TRBJ1-1; D is unresolved. The ends were cut back, 5 bases at V and 0 bases at J, with 10 bases in the middle. CDR3 length: 14 amino acids. Germline lookup yields CDR1 SGHTA and CDR2 FQGNSA. CDR3 protein: CASSNQLMNTEAFF. The CDR3 bases are TGTGCCAGCAGCAATCAGCTGATGAACACTGAAGCTTTCTTT.

The chain carries TRBV4-2 and TRBJ1-5; D is uncertain. CDR3 length: 13 amino acids. Germline CDR1 LGHNA, CDR2 YNFKEQ. V lost 4 bases to trimming and J lost 10 bases, with 14 bases between them. For the CDR3, the DNA is TGTGCCAGCAGCCGCGACCCAGCTGGACCCCAGCATTTT. Translated: CASSRDPAGPQHF.

This clonotype is a singleton in its sample. The V and J genes are TRBV4-2 and TRBJ2-1; D is uncertain. CDR1 LGHNA and CDR2 YNFKEQ come from the germline V gene. V was clipped by 6 bases and J by 3 bases, with 12 bases between them. The CDR3 is 14 residues long. The CDR3 protein is CASRNGGIYNEQFF. CDR3 nucleotide sequence: TGTGCCAGCAGAAATGGCGGTATCTACAATGAGCAGTTCTTC.

This clonotype was counted a few times. CDR3 amino acids: CASSLPGKIPEAFF. The CDR3, as DNA: TGTGCCAGCAGTTTACCCGGGAAGATTCCTGAAGCTTTCTTT. The chain employs TRBV28 and TRBJ1-1; D not certain. Trimming removed 2 bases at V and 6 bases at J, with 13 bases between. The CDR3 consists of 14 residues. Germline V gene data show CDR1 as MDHEN and CDR2 as SYDVKM.

Ten or more counts support this clonotype. V gene TRBV19 combines with J gene TRBJ1-5; no clear D. CDR1 and CDR2 from the germline V gene are LNHDA and SQIVND (reference sequence). Trimming took 6 bases from V and 0 from J, leaving 12 bases between them. This CDR3 comprises 15 residues. The CDR3 loop is CASSPGTNSNQPQHF. The CDR3 DNA is TGTGCCAGTAGCCCGGGAACTAATAGCAATCAGCCCCAGCATTTT.

This clonotype was found a few times. The genes are TRBV20-1 and TRBJ1-1, with a weak D call TRBD1 (5 bases). This CDR3 contains 19 residues. Germline-derived CDR1 and CDR2 are DFQATT and SNEGSKA (reference sequence). V was clipped by 3 bases and J by 3 bases, with 29 bases between them. The CDR3 DNA is TGCAGTGCTAGGGGGTCTGTGGACACCCAACGAGGGGCCCACACTGAAGCTTTCTTT. This codes for CSARGSVDTQRGAHTEAFF.

This clonotype has ten or more counts. The chain recombines TRBV7-2 with TRBJ2-1; 10 nucleotides align to TRBD2. V gave up 1 base and J gave up 9 bases; unmatched junction bases: 9. The CDR3 has 16 amino acids. Germline lookup yields CDR1 SGHTA and CDR2 FQGNSA. Here the CDR3 DNA reads TGTGCCAGCAGCTTAGTAAAAGCGGGGGGGAAAGGTGAGCAGTTCTTC. This sequence encodes CASSLVKAGGKGEQFF.

This clonotype has a count of ten or more. The chain uses TRBV29-1 and TRBJ2-7, with 7 bases identical to TRBD1. The germline gives CDR1 SQVTM, CDR2 ANQGSEA. V lost 7 bases, J lost 0 bases, and 3 bases stayed unmatched. The CDR3 sequence is 12 residues long. CDR3 bases: TGCAGCGCGAGACAGGGCTCCTACGAGCAGTACTTC. It encodes CSARQGSYEQYF.

This clonotype was detected a few times. Written as DNA, the CDR3 is TGCAGCGTTGGACAGGCTGAAAACACCATATATTTT. Its protein product is CSVGQAENTIYF. The chain joins TRBV29-1 to TRBJ1-3, with TRBD1 as a possible D gene (6 bases). There are 12 residues in the CDR3. The V gene lost 4 bases and the J gene lost 6 bases, with 10 bases spanning the gap. Per the germline V gene, CDR1 is SQVTM and CDR2 is ANQGSEA.

About this clonotype: This clone may be a read error of a much larger clone one base away. The CDR3 protein is CARSSSQQHNEKLFF. The CDR3 coding sequence is TGTGCCAGGAGTTCTTCACAACAGCATAATGAAAAACTGTTTTTT. This sequence joins TRBV7-3 and TRBJ1-4; D is uncertain. The CDR3 spans 15 residues. Germline CDR1 SGHTA, CDR2 FQGTGA. The ends were cut back, 9 bases at V and 4 bases at J, with 18 bases in the middle. The full variable domain, completed using reference TRBV7-3 and TRBJ1-4, is GAGVSQTPSNKVTEKGKYVELRCDPISGHTALYWYRQSLGQGPEFLIYFQGTGAADDSGLPNDRFFAVRPEGSVSTLKIQRTERGDSAVYLCARSSSQQHNEKLFFGSGTQLSVL.